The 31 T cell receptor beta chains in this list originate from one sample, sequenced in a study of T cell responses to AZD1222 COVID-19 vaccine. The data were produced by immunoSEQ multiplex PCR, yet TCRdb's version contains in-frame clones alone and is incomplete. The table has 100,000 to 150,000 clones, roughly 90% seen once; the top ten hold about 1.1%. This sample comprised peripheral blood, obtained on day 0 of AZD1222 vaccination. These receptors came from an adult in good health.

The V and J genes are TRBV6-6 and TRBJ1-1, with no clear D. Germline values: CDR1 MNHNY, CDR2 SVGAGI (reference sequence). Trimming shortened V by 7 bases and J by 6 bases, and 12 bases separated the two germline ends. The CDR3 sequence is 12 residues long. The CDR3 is CASKEGRAEAFF. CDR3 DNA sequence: TGTGCCAGCAAAGAGGGTCGGGCTGAAGCTTTCTTT.

The chain's CDR3 is CASSLRTSGDEQFF. As DNA, the CDR3 is TGTGCCAGCAGTTTGCGGACTAGCGGCGATGAGCAGTTCTTC. The rearrangement uses TRBV27 and TRBJ2-1; 10 positions agree with TRBD2. V trimming: 3 bases; J trimming: 8 bases; junction bases outside the gene matches: 4. Per germline, CDR1 MNHEY and CDR2 SMNVEV (reference sequence). The CDR3 sequence is 14 residues long.

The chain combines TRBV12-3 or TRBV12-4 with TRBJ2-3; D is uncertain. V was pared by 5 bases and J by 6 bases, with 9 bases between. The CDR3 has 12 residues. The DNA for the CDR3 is TGTGCCAGCAGTCTGCTGACCGATACGCAGTATTTT. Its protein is CASSLLTDTQYF.

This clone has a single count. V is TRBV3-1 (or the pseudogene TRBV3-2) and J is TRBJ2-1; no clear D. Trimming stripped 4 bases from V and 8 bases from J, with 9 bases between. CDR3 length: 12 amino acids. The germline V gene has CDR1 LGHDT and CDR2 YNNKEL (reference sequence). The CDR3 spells CASSRLIDEQFF. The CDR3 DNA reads TGTGCCAGCAGCCGACTCATCGATGAGCAGTTCTTC.

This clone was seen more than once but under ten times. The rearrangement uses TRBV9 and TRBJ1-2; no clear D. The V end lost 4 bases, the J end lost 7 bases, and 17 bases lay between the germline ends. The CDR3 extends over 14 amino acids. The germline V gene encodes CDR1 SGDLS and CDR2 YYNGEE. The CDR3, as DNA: TGTGCCAGCAGCCCCCGCGGACGTAACGGTGGCTACACCTTC. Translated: CASSPRGRNGGYTF.

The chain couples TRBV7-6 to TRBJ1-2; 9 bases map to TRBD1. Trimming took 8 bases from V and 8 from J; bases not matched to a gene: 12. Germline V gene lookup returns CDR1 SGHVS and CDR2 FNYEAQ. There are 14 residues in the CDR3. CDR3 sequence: CASSVEQGAGGYTF. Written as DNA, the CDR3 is TGTGCCAGCTCAGTAGAACAGGGGGCCGGAGGCTACACCTTC.

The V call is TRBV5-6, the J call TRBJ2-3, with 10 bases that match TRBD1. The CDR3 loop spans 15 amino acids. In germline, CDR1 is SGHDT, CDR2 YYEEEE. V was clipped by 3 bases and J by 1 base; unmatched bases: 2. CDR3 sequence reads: CASSWGTGGTDTQYF. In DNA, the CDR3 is TGTGCCAGCAGCTGGGGGACAGGGGGCACAGATACGCAGTATTTT.

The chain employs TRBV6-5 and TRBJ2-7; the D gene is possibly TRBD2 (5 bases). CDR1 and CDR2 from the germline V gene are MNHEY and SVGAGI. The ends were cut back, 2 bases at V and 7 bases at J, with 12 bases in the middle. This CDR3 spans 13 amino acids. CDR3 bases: TGTGCCAGCAGTTACCCTACAACGGGAGAGCAGTACTTC. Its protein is CASSYPTTGEQYF.

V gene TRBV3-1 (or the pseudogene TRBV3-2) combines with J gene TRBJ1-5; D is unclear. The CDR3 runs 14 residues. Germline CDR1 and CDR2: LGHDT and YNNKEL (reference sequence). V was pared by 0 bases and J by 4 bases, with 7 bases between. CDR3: CASSQDIVNQPQHF. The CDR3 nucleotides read TGTGCCAGCAGCCAAGACATCGTGAATCAGCCCCAGCATTTT.

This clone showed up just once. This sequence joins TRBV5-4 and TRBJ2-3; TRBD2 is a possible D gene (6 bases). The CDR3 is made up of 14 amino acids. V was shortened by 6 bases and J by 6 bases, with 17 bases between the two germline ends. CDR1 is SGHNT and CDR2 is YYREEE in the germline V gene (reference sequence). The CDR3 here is CASTLGGGGDTQYF. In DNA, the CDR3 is TGTGCCAGCACCCTTGGAGGAGGAGGGGATACGCAGTATTTT.

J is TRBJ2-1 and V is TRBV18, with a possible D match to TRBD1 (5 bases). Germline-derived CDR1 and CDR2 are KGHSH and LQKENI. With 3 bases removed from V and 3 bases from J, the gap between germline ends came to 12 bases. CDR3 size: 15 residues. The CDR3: CASSPGQGGYNEQFF. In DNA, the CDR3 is TGTGCCAGCTCACCTGGGCAGGGTGGCTACAATGAGCAGTTCTTC.

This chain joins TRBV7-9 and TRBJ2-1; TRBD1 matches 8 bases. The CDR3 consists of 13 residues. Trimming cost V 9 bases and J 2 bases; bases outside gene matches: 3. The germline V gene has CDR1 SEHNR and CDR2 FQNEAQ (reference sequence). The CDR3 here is CARSGGPYNEQFF. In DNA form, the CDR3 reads TGTGCCAGATCAGGGGGCCCCTACAATGAGCAGTTCTTC.

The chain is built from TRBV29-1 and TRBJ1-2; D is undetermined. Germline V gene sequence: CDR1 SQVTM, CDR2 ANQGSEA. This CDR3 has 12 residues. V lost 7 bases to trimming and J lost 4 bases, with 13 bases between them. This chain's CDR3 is CSARSEPYGYTF. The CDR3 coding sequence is TGCAGCGCCCGCTCAGAGCCCTATGGCTACACCTTC.

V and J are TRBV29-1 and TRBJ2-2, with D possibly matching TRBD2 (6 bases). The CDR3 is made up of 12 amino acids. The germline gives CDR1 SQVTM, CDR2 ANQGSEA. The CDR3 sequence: CSAGGDTGELFF. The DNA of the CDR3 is TGCAGTGCCGGCGGGGACACCGGGGAGCTGTTTTTT.

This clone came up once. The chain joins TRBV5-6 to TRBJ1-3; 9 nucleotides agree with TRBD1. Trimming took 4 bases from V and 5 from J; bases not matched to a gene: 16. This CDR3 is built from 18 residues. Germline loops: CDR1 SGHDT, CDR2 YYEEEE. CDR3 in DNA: TGTGCCAGCAGCCGGTATTTGGCGACAGGGGGTAGCAGAAACACCATATATTTT. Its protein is CASSRYLATGGSRNTIYF.

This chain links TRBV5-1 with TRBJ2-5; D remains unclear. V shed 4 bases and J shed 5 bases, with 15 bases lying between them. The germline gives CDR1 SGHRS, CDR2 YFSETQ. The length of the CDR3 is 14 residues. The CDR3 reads CASSPGRSGETQYF. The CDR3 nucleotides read TGCGCCAGCAGCCCCGGACGGTCTGGGGAGACCCAGTACTTC.

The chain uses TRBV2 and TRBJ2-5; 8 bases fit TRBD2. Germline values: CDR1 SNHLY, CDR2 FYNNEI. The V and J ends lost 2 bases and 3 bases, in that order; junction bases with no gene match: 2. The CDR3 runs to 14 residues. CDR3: CASSEWGLEETQYF. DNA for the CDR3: TGTGCCAGCAGTGAATGGGGACTAGAAGAGACCCAGTACTTC.

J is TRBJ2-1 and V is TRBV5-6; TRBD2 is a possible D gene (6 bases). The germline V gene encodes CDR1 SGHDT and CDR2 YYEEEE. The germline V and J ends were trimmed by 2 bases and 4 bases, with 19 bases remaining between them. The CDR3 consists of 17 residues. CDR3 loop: CASSFRLSGVRYNEQFF. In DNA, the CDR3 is TGTGCCAGCAGCTTTCGCTTATCGGGGGTTCGGTACAATGAGCAGTTCTTC. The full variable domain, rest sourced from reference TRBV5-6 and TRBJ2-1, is DAGVTQSPTHLIKTRGQQVTLRCSPKSGHDTVSWYQQALGQGPQFIFQYYEEEERQRGNFPDRFSGHQFPNYSSELNVNALLLGDSALYLCASSFRLSGVRYNEQFFGPGTRLTVL.

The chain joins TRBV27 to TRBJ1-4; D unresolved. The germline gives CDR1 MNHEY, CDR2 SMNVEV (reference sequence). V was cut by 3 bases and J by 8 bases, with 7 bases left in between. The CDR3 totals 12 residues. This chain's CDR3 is CASSFVGEKLFF. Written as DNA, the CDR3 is TGTGCCAGCAGTTTCGTAGGGGAAAAACTGTTTTTT.

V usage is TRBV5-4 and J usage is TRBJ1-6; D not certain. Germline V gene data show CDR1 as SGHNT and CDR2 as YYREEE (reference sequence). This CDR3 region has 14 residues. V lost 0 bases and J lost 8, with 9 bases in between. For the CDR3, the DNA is TGTGCCAGCAGCTTGGACCGTGGGCATTCACCCCTCCACTTT. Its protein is CASSLDRGHSPLHF. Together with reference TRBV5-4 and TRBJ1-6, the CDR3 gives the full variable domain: ETGVTQSPTHLIKTRGQQVTLRCSSQSGHNTVSWYQQALGQGPQFIFQYYREEENGRGNFPPRFSGLQFPNYSSELNVNALELDDSALYLCASSLDRGHSPLHFGNGTRLTVT.

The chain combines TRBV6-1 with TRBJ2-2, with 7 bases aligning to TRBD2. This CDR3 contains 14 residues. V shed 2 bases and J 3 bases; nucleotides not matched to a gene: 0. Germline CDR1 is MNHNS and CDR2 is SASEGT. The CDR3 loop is CASSELADTGELFF. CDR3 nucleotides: TGTGCCAGCAGTGAACTAGCGGACACCGGGGAGCTGTTTTTT.

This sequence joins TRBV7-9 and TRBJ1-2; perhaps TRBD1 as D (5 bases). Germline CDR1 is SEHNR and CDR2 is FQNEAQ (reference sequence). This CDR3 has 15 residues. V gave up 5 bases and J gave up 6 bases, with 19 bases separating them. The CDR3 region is CASSQPGGGSDGYTF. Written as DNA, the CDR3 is TGTGCCAGCAGCCAACCTGGGGGGGGTTCGGATGGCTACACCTTC.

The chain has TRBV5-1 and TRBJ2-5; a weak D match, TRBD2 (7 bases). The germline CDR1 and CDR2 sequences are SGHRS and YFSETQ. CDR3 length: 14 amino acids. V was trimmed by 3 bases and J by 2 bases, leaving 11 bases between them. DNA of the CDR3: TGCGCCAGCAGCTGGGGGGGGCCGCAAGAGACCCAGTACTTC. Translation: CASSWGGPQETQYF.

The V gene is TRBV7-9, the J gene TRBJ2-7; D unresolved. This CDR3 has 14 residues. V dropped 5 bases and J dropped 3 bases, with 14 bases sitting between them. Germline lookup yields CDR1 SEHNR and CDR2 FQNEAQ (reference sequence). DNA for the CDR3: TGTGCCAGCAGCCCCGACGGGCCCTACTACGAGCAGTACTTC. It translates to CASSPDGPYYEQYF.

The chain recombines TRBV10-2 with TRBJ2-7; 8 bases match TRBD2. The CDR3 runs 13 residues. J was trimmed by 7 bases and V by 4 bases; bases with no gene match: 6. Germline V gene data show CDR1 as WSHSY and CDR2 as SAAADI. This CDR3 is CASSGQREWEQYF. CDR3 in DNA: TGCGCCAGCAGTGGTCAGCGGGAGTGGGAGCAGTACTTC.

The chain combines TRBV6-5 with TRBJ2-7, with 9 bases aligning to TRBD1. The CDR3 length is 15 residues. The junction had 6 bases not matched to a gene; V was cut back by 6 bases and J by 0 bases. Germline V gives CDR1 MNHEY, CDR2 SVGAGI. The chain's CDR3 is CASRSPGQGSYEQYF. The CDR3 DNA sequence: TGTGCCAGCAGGTCACCGGGACAGGGCTCCTACGAGCAGTACTTC.

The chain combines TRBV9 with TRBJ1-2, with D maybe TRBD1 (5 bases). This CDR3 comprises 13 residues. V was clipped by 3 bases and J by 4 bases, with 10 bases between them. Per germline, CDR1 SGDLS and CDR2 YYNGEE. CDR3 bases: TGTGCCAGCAGCGGGGGCTATAGCTATGGCTACACCTTC. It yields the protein CASSGGYSYGYTF.

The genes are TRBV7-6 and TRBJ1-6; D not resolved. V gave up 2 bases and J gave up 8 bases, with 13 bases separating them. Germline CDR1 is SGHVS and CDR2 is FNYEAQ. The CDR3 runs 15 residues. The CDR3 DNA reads TGTGCCAGCAGCTTATCTGGGAACGCCGATTCACCCCTCCACTTT. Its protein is CASSLSGNADSPLHF.

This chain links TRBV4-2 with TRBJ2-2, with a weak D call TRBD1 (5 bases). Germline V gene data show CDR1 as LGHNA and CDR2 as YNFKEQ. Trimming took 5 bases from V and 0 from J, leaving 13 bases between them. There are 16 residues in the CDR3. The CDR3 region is CASSLGQIANTGELFF. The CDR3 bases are TGTGCCAGCAGCTTAGGACAAATCGCGAACACCGGGGAGCTGTTTTTT.

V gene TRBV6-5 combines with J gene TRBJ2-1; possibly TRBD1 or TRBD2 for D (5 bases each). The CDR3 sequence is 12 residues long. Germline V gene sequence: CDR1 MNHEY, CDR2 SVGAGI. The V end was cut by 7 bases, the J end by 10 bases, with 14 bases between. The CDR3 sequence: CASNDYSGEQFF. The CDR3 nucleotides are TGTGCCAGCAACGACTACTCAGGGGAGCAGTTCTTC.

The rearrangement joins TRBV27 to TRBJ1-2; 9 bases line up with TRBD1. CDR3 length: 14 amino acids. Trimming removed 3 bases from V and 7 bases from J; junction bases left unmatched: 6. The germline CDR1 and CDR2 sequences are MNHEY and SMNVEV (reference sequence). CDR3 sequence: CASSFSTGGGGYTF. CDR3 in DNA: TGTGCCAGCAGTTTTTCGACAGGGGGTGGTGGCTACACCTTC.